Described below is a single T cell receptor (beta chain) sequence and its context. Its cognate antigen is unknown. The sample originates from a study of CD8+ T cells in alopecia areata. The study's findings and limits: Clonality in lesional scalp, especially alopecia totalis/universalis, exceeded that of normal scalp. Scalp samples also yield sequences of resident alphabeta T cells from normal skin.

The junction had 1 base not matched to a gene; V was cut back by 0 bases and J by 3 bases. The CDR3 runs 16 residues. Germline loops: CDR1 GTSNPN, CDR2 SVGIG (reference sequence). Following RNA extraction, reverse transcription yielded cDNA that acted as the sequencing template. Assay: immunoSEQ multiplex PCR; the TCRdb copy retains only in-frame clones and omits some. In the table there are under 150,000 clones, less than 65% of which are singletons. The sequenced material came from CD8+ T cells sorted from blood. This receptor was identified in a human donor in good health. The genes are TRBV30 and TRBJ2-1; 14 nucleotides match TRBD2. The DNA for the CDR3 is TGTGCCTGGAGTGTTGGGACTAGCGGGAGCTACAATGAGCAGTTCTTC. Its translation is CAWSVGTSGSYNEQFF. The full variable domain, rest sourced from reference TRBV30 and TRBJ2-1, is SQTIHQWPATLVQPVGSPLSLECTVEGTSNPNLYWYRQAAGRGLQLLFYSVGIGQISSEVPQNLSASRPQDRQFILSSKKLLLSDSGFYLCAWSVGTSGSYNEQFFGPGTRLTVL.